The 8 T cell receptor beta chains below were found in one sample sequenced in a study of T-cell reconstitution after alpha-beta-depleted transplantation in children. Unique molecular identifiers featured in how the TCRbeta library was prepared. Each CDR3 protein is one row after TCRdb ran MiXCR on the PCR reads. The sample includes around 600,000 distinct CDR3 sequences, roughly a tenth of them seen just once. This specimen consisted of PBMCs from the stem cell graft donor, obtained from the stem cell graft. These receptors were collected from a human donor who donated a stem cell graft to a child with acute myeloid leukemia.

This clonotype appeared a few times. The chain combines TRBV25-1 with TRBJ2-7; 9 nucleotides line up with TRBD1. CDR1 MGHDK and CDR2 SYGVNS come from the germline V gene. Trimming removed 3 bases from V and 3 bases from J; junction bases left unmatched: 9. The CDR3 extends over 16 amino acids. The CDR3: CASSDTPGQGLYEQYF. In DNA form, the CDR3 reads TGTGCCAGCAGTGATACCCCGGGACAGGGACTCTACGAGCAGTACTTC.

This clonotype has only a few counts. V gene TRBV7-9 combines with J gene TRBJ1-2; D is unresolved. Trimming removed 7 bases from V and 7 bases from J, with 19 bases in between. Germline CDR1 reads SEHNR; CDR2 reads FQNEAQ (reference sequence). This CDR3 comprises 14 residues. The chain's CDR3 is CASKNGSAPGGYTF. The CDR3 DNA sequence: TGTGCCAGCAAGAATGGTTCGGCCCCTGGTGGCTACACCTTC.

This clonotype was counted at least ten times. The V call is TRBV29-1, the J call TRBJ2-6; D unclear. CDR3 length equals 14 residues. Germline V lookup: CDR1 SQVTM, CDR2 ANQGSEA. V shed 4 bases and J shed 4 bases, with 11 bases lying between them. CDR3 sequence reads: CSVGLATGANVLTF. CDR3 bases: TGCAGCGTTGGTCTGGCAACGGGGGCCAACGTCCTGACTTTC.

The chain recombines TRBV5-1 with TRBJ1-2; D perhaps matches TRBD1 (5 bases). Germline loops: CDR1 SGHRS, CDR2 YFSETQ. This CDR3 contains 15 residues. V dropped 0 bases and J dropped 5 bases, with 14 bases sitting between them. The CDR3 spells CASSLEGDPRYGYTF. DNA of the CDR3: TGCGCCAGCAGCTTGGAAGGGGATCCAAGGTATGGCTACACCTTC.

The J gene is TRBJ2-1, the V gene TRBV20-1; perhaps TRBD2 as D (5 bases). Trimming removed 6 bases at V and 2 bases at J, with 17 bases between. This CDR3 comprises 15 residues. Looked up from germline, CDR1 is DFQATT and CDR2 is SNEGSKA (reference sequence). CDR3 nucleotide sequence: TGCAGTGCCACGGACTCCGCAACCACCTACAATGAGCAGTTCTTC. This codes for CSATDSATTYNEQFF.

In this sample, this clonotype turned up many times. The rearrangement joins TRBV4-3 to TRBJ2-2; D unresolved. The CDR3 contains 14 residues. V shed 0 bases and J shed 3 bases, with 5 bases lying between them. Germline V CDR1 and CDR2: LGHNA, YSLEER. CDR3: CASSQEEYTGELFF. The CDR3, as DNA: TGCGCCAGCAGCCAAGAAGAGTACACCGGGGAGCTGTTTTTT.

In this sample, this clonotype turned up once. No conserved phenylalanine or tryptophan is present at the end of the CDR3, so a read error is the likely explanation. V usage is TRBV18 and J usage is TRBJ2-3, with D unresolved. CDR1 is KGHSH, CDR2 LQKENI, per germline. This CDR3 is built from 11 residues. V shed 3 bases and J shed 2 bases, with 0 bases lying between them. CDR3 coding DNA: TGTGCCAGCTCACCCACAGATACGCAGTATTGT. This sequence encodes CASSPTDTQYC.

This clonotype was seen a handful of times. The V and J genes are TRBV5-1 and TRBJ2-5, with D uncertain. The germline gives CDR1 SGHRS, CDR2 YFSETQ. V gave up 0 bases and J gave up 5 bases, with 11 bases separating them. CDR3 length: 14 amino acids. CDR3 in DNA: TGCGCCAGCAGCTTGGCCTCAGTGGAGGAGACCCAGTACTTC. This encodes CASSLASVEETQYF.